The 25 T cell receptor beta chains given below trace back to one sample, sequenced in a study of response to subunit inactivated influenza vaccine. TCRdb reanalysed the RT-PCR reads using MiXCR and keeps one entry per CDR3 protein. The profile shows 490,000 or so distinct CDR3 sequences, 7.6% of them singletons. Sequencing was performed on PBMCs from blood, taken 23 to 25 months after vaccination. These receptors came from a man between 50 and 69 years old who received an inactivated influenza vaccine.

V is TRBV28 and J is TRBJ1-1; unclear D gene. The V gene's germline CDR1 is MDHEN and CDR2 SYDVKM. This CDR3 has 14 residues. The V end was cut by 6 bases, the J end by 6 bases, with 17 bases between. Written as DNA, the CDR3 is TGTGCCAGCAGGGCCTCCCTAGGGTTCGCTGAAGCTTTCTTT. Translated: CASRASLGFAEAFF.

This clonotype was counted between two and nine times. V and J are TRBV6-1 and TRBJ2-1, with D perhaps matching TRBD1 (6 bases). The CDR3 has 15 residues. The germline gives CDR1 MNHNS, CDR2 SASEGT. Trimming removed 6 bases from V and 4 bases from J, with 16 bases in between. CDR3 sequence: CASSRQDLLYNEQFF. The CDR3 region has the DNA TGTGCCAGCAGCCGACAGGACCTCCTTTACAATGAGCAGTTCTTC.

The chain joins TRBV7-2 to TRBJ2-5; TRBD1 might be the D (5 bases). This CDR3 has 12 amino acids. Between the trimmed V and J ends, which lost 1 base and 7 bases, there was a span of 7 bases. Germline CDR1 is SGHTA and CDR2 is FQGNSA. The CDR3: CASSLDRRTQYF. The DNA of the CDR3 is TGTGCCAGCAGCTTAGACAGGCGGACCCAGTACTTC.

This clonotype has at least ten counts. This chain connects TRBV7-2 to TRBJ2-5; no firm D call. The CDR3 sequence is 15 residues long. V lost 2 bases, J lost 0 bases, and 10 bases lay in between. Germline CDR1 and CDR2: SGHTA and FQGNSA. The CDR3 region is CASSLSWTNQETQYF. CDR3 DNA sequence: TGTGCCAGCAGCTTATCCTGGACGAACCAAGAGACCCAGTACTTC.

This clonotype has at least ten counts. The chain couples TRBV11-2 to TRBJ2-1, with TRBD2 matching over 11 bases. The CDR3 length is 18 residues. Germline V gene lookup returns CDR1 SGHAT and CDR2 FQNNGV. Trimming took 2 bases from V and 1 from J; bases not matched to a gene: 7. CDR3 DNA sequence: TGTGCCAGCAGCTTACCTAGCGGGGGGCTCCGTTCCTACAATGAGCAGTTCTTC. As protein: CASSLPSGGLRSYNEQFF.

V usage is TRBV29-1 and J usage is TRBJ2-5, with a weak D call TRBD1 (5 bases). The V gene's germline CDR1 is SQVTM and CDR2 ANQGSEA. The CDR3 covers 11 residues. V was clipped by 5 bases and J by 1 base, with 5 bases between them. The CDR3 spells CSVRGQETQYF. DNA for the CDR3: TGCAGCGTTAGGGGCCAAGAGACCCAGTACTTC.

This clonotype was found a few times. The chain recombines TRBV10-3 with TRBJ2-1, with TRBD2 matching over 11 bases. Germline CDR1 is ENHRY and CDR2 is SYGVKD. The CDR3 sequence is 14 residues long. V shed 8 bases, J shed 2 bases, and the junction held 2 bases outside the gene matches. This CDR3 is CAIGSGRAYNEQFF. DNA of the CDR3: TGTGCCATCGGTAGCGGGAGGGCCTACAATGAGCAGTTCTTC.

This clonotype showed up just a few times. J is TRBJ2-5 and V is TRBV13, with D possibly being TRBD1 (6 bases). This CDR3 region has 13 residues. The V end was cut by 5 bases, the J end by 5 bases, with 12 bases between. From germline, CDR1 is PRHDT and CDR2 FYEKMQ (reference sequence). This chain's CDR3 is CASSPRDIETQYF. The DNA for the CDR3 is TGTGCCAGCAGCCCCCGGGACATCGAGACCCAGTACTTC.

This clonotype came up a few times. The V gene is TRBV20-1, the J gene TRBJ2-5; 9 bases line up with TRBD2. This CDR3 is 16 amino acids long. Germline CDR1 and CDR2: DFQATT and SNEGSKA (reference sequence). V lost 3 bases and J lost 4; bases outside the gene matches: 12. Written as DNA, the CDR3 is TGCAGTGCTAGGCCCCCCCGCGGGGGGGCATCAGAGACCCAGTACTTC. This translates into CSARPPRGGASETQYF.

V is TRBV5-1 and J is TRBJ2-4; no clear D. Per the germline V gene, CDR1 is SGHRS and CDR2 is YFSETQ. The CDR3 totals 15 residues. V lost 0 bases, J lost 3 bases, and 10 bases lay in between. CDR3 sequence: CASSLALYGKNIQYF. CDR3 coding DNA: TGCGCCAGCAGCTTGGCCTTATACGGCAAAAACATTCAGTACTTC.

This clonotype has only a few counts. V and J are TRBV18 and TRBJ2-3, with D perhaps matching TRBD1 (7 bases). Trimming shortened V by 3 bases and J by 0 bases, and 19 bases separated the two germline ends. From germline, CDR1 is KGHSH and CDR2 LQKENI. This CDR3 comprises 18 residues. CDR3 sequence (DNA): TGTGCCAGCTCACCCTTCCAGGGGGGAAGAACTAGCACAGATACGCAGTATTTT. Its protein product is CASSPFQGGRTSTDTQYF.

The rearrangement links TRBV4-3 to TRBJ2-1, with a possible D match to TRBD2 (6 bases). CDR1 is LGHNA and CDR2 is YSLEER in the germline V gene. The V end lost 5 bases, the J end lost 4 bases, and 15 bases lay between the germline ends. The CDR3 contains 15 residues. CDR3 in amino acids: CASSSRAGIYNEQFF. The DNA of the CDR3 is TGCGCCAGCAGCTCACGGGCGGGGATTTACAATGAGCAGTTCTTC.

This clonotype was counted between two and nine times. The rearrangement links TRBV14 to TRBJ2-2, with D possibly TRBD1 on 6 matching bases. Looked up from germline, CDR1 is SGHDN and CDR2 is FVKESK. CDR3 length equals 15 residues. V was clipped by 3 bases and J by 3 bases, with 11 bases between them. The CDR3 coding sequence is TGTGCCAGCAGCCAGGGACCAGGGGACACCGGGGAGCTGTTTTTT. It codes for CASSQGPGDTGELFF. The full variable domain, completed using reference TRBV14 and TRBJ2-2, is EAGVTQFPSHSVIEKGQTVTLRCDPISGHDNLYWYRRVMGKEIKFLLHFVKESKQDESGMPNNRFLAERTGGTYSTLKVQPAELEDSGVYFCASSQGPGDTGELFFGEGSRLTVL.

At least ten counts were recorded for this clonotype. The J gene is TRBJ1-1, the V gene TRBV7-9; D not certain. The CDR3 loop spans 16 amino acids. V was trimmed by 2 bases and J by 0 bases, leaving 13 bases between them. From germline, CDR1 is SEHNR and CDR2 FQNEAQ (reference sequence). The CDR3 loop is CASSLMGLGMNTEAFF. The CDR3 DNA reads TGTGCCAGCAGCTTAATGGGGTTGGGAATGAACACTGAAGCTTTCTTT.

This sequence joins TRBV5-1 and TRBJ1-2; D may be TRBD1 (6 bases). There are 13 residues in the CDR3. CDR1 and CDR2 from the germline V gene are SGHRS and YFSETQ. V lost 5 bases, J lost 8 bases, and 16 bases lay in between. CDR3 DNA: TGCGCCAGCAGAGACGGGGGGCACGAAGGCTACACCTTC. As protein: CASRDGGHEGYTF.

This rearrangement joins TRBV12-3 or TRBV12-4 to TRBJ2-5; perhaps TRBD2 as D (5 bases). CDR3 length equals 13 residues. Trimming took off 3 bases at V and 4 bases at J, with 9 bases between the two ends. CDR3 sequence reads: CASSFLEGETQYF. CDR3 sequence (DNA): TGTGCCAGCAGTTTTTTAGAGGGAGAGACCCAGTACTTC.

This clonotype has a count of ten or more. The J gene is TRBJ1-5, the V gene TRBV18; possibly TRBD1 for D (5 bases). This CDR3 spans 14 amino acids. The germline V gene encodes CDR1 KGHSH and CDR2 LQKENI. Trimming shortened V by 2 bases and J by 5 bases, and 10 bases separated the two germline ends. CDR3 amino acids: CASSPIRGDQPQHF. For the CDR3, the DNA is TGTGCCAGCTCACCAATCCGGGGGGATCAGCCCCAGCATTTT.

This clonotype was picked up a small number of times. V usage is TRBV7-8 and J usage is TRBJ2-6; D unresolved. V lost 2 bases to trimming and J lost 0 bases, with 14 bases between them. CDR1 and CDR2 (germline): SGHVS, FQNEAQ. This CDR3 spans 18 amino acids. The CDR3 loop reads CASSLFSAKVSGANVLTF. Written as DNA, the CDR3 is TGTGCCAGCAGCTTATTTTCGGCTAAGGTCTCTGGGGCCAACGTCCTGACTTTC.

This clonotype was seen only a few times. The rearrangement joins TRBV27 to TRBJ2-7, with 8 positions matching TRBD1. CDR3 length: 14 amino acids. Trimming removed 5 bases from V and 5 bases from J; junction bases left unmatched: 8. CDR1 is MNHEY, CDR2 SMNVEV, per germline (reference sequence). CDR3 sequence: CASSPTLTGDEQYF. The CDR3 nucleotides are TGTGCCAGCAGTCCGACCCTGACAGGGGACGAGCAGTACTTC.

Notes on this clonotype: At one end the junction does not follow the germline gene, possibly because of a read error. The chain employs TRBV7-7 and TRBJ2-5, with D tentatively TRBD1 or TRBD2 (6 bases each). Germline V gene data show CDR1 as SSHAT and CDR2 as FNYEAQ (reference sequence). There are 15 residues in the CDR3. In nucleotides, the CDR3 is TGTGCTAGCAGCGCCGTTTCCGGGGGCGCAGAGACCCAGTACTTC. As protein: CASSAVSGGAETQYF.

This clonotype was detected many times. The V and J genes are TRBV29-1 and TRBJ2-1, with D maybe TRBD2 (5 bases). The CDR3 sequence is 13 residues long. Germline CDR1 and CDR2: SQVTM and ANQGSEA. Trimming cost V 6 bases and J 5 bases, with 14 bases left between them. This CDR3 reads CSVKDGLHNEQFF. CDR3 sequence (DNA): TGCAGCGTAAAAGACGGACTCCACAATGAGCAGTTCTTC.

The CDR3 bases are TGCAGTGCTAGGACAGTAACAGATACGCAGTATTTT. It translates to CSARTVTDTQYF. The chain links TRBV20-1 to TRBJ2-3, with a weak D call TRBD1 (5 bases). Trimming took 3 bases from V and 3 from J, leaving 7 bases between them. This CDR3 region has 12 residues. CDR1 and CDR2 (germline): DFQATT, SNEGSKA (reference sequence).

V usage is TRBV12-3 or TRBV12-4 and J usage is TRBJ2-5; TRBD2 matches 9 bases. The CDR3 has 15 residues. The trim removed 5 bases at V and 4 bases at J, leaving 8 bases unmatched. In nucleotides, the CDR3 is TGTGCCAGCAGTGAAGGGACTAGCTCGGGAGAGACCCAGTACTTC. Protein product: CASSEGTSSGETQYF.

The chain employs TRBV4-3 and TRBJ1-1; no clear D gene. Germline V gene sequence: CDR1 LGHNA, CDR2 YSLEER. CDR3 length equals 14 residues. Trimming stripped 3 bases from V and 4 bases from J, with 12 bases between. DNA of the CDR3: TGCGCCAGCAGCCAGATCATTGGGGTCACTGAAGCTTTCTTT. Amino acids: CASSQIIGVTEAFF.

The chain employs TRBV5-1 and TRBJ2-5, with D maybe TRBD1 (6 bases). CDR1 and CDR2 (germline): SGHRS, YFSETQ. The CDR3 consists of 12 residues. Trimming left V 5 bases short and J 5 bases short, with 10 bases between. The DNA for the CDR3 is TGCGCCAGCAGACGGGACACGGAGACCCAGTACTTC. Translating it yields CASRRDTETQYF.